This TCR beta chain is drawn from a study of blood T cell repertoires in COVID-19. Study details: From the United States, Italy and Spain came samples of acute and convalescent COVID-19. Nucleic acid was either cDNA or gDNA, and it came from T cells, B-cell-depleted T cells, or PBMCs.

CDR3 length equals 12 residues. V was pared by 6 bases and J by 7 bases, with 10 bases between. Measured with immunoSEQ multiplex PCR; TCRdb has only the in-frame clones, and not every one. There are around 30,000 clones in the sample; just under 95% occur only once, and roughly 3.7% lies in the top ten. V and J are TRBV12-3 or TRBV12-4 and TRBJ1-3, with D hard to call. This receptor was taken from a human donor with active COVID-19. The donor label of this sample is uncertain. The sample consisted of peripheral blood. In DNA form, the CDR3 reads TGTGCCAGCAGCCCCGCCCGGAACACCATATATTTT. Protein: CASSPARNTIYF.